These 8 T cell receptor beta chains were all obtained from the same sample, sequenced in a study of cytomegalovirus exposure and HLA in healthy donors. PCR employed 60 Vbeta and 13 Jbeta primers. Sequencing used immunoSEQ multiplex PCR; TCRdb keeps in-frame clones, though not all of them. This repertoire shows approximately 290,000 clones, about four fifths found once; its top ten account for roughly 0.3%. Sequences were obtained from PBMCs. These receptors were taken from a girl under 10 years old in good health and CMV-seronegative.

CDR3 sequence: CASRSQRAPRNEQFF. The CDR3 region has the DNA TGTGCCAGCAGATCCCAGCGGGCCCCACGCAATGAGCAGTTCTTC. The gene calls are TRBV11-2 and TRBJ2-1; D perhaps matches TRBD2 (6 bases). V lost 6 bases and J 6 bases, leaving 18 bases between the germline ends. CDR1 and CDR2 (germline): SGHAT, FQNNGV. The CDR3 loop spans 15 amino acids.

This clone was found once. The chain has TRBV28 and TRBJ2-1, with 9 bases lining up with TRBD2. The germline V gene encodes CDR1 MDHEN and CDR2 SYDVKM. The CDR3 has 15 residues. Trimming removed 3 bases from V and 6 bases from J; junction bases left unmatched: 6. The CDR3: CASSFEREVANEQFF. The CDR3, as DNA: TGTGCCAGCAGTTTTGAGCGGGAGGTAGCCAATGAGCAGTTCTTC.

V is TRBV28 and J is TRBJ1-2, with a weak D call TRBD1 (6 bases). V was pared by 3 bases and J by 4 bases, with 12 bases between. The CDR3 extends over 14 amino acids. Germline assignment: CDR1 MDHEN and CDR2 SYDVKM. CDR3 protein: CASSLEDRAYGYTF. The CDR3 DNA follows: TGTGCCAGCAGTTTGGAGGACAGAGCCTATGGCTACACCTTC.

This clone was recorded only once. V gene TRBV4-1 combines with J gene TRBJ1-2; TRBD1 matches 7 bases. Per germline, CDR1 MGHRA and CDR2 YSYEKL. The CDR3 is 15 residues long. With 4 bases clipped from V and 0 bases from J, the junction kept 5 bases outside the gene matches. Here the CDR3 reads CASSLTGITNYGYTF. The CDR3 bases are TGCGCCAGCAGCCTGACAGGGATTACTAACTATGGCTACACCTTC.

This chain connects TRBV28 to TRBJ2-1; D possibly corresponds to TRBD2 (5 bases). V was shortened by 5 bases and J by 4 bases, with 9 bases between the two germline ends. Germline CDR1 and CDR2: MDHEN and SYDVKM. This CDR3 has 13 amino acids. In DNA, the CDR3 is TGTGCCAGCAGTGATCCGGGGTACAATGAGCAGTTCTTC. It encodes CASSDPGYNEQFF.

The gene calls are TRBV19 and TRBJ2-1; 10 positions match TRBD2. The germline gives CDR1 LNHDA, CDR2 SQIVND (reference sequence). CDR3 length: 18 residues. Unmatched junction bases numbered 16, after V lost 3 bases and J lost 8 bases. This CDR3 reads CASSIAISLAGVVYEQFF. Written as DNA, the CDR3 is TGTGCCAGTAGTATTGCGATTAGTCTAGCGGGAGTGGTTTATGAGCAGTTCTTC.

This chain joins TRBV28 and TRBJ2-3; 13 positions agree with TRBD2. This CDR3 has 16 residues. V dropped 6 bases and J dropped 6; count of bases not matched to a gene: 9. Germline V gene data show CDR1 as MDHEN and CDR2 as SYDVKM. CDR3 in amino acids: CASSSTSGRTRDTQYF. CDR3 bases: TGTGCCAGCAGCTCGACTAGCGGGAGGACCCGGGATACGCAGTATTTT.

The chain carries TRBV19 and TRBJ1-1; 8 bases are shared with TRBD1. CDR1 LNHDA and CDR2 SQIVND come from the germline V gene (reference sequence). CDR3 size: 15 residues. With 4 bases clipped from V and 1 base from J, the junction kept 5 bases outside the gene matches. The CDR3 DNA reads as TGTGCCAGTAGTAAGACAGGGGTGGGGAACACTGAAGCTTTCTTT. Translated: CASSKTGVGNTEAFF.